These 25 T cell receptor beta chains were sequenced from one sample in a study of blood T cell repertoires in COVID-19. Clones were sequenced by immunoSEQ multiplex PCR, and TCRdb holds only the in-frame ones, with some missing. This sample has some 330,000 clones; less than 90% occur once, and the top ten carry approximately 4.7%. Source material: PBMCs or T cells enriched from blood (not recorded which). The receptors shown here come from a woman between 50 and 59 years old who had recovered from COVID-19.

This clone was counted only a few times. The chain combines TRBV19 with TRBJ1-6; D unresolved. The germline gives CDR1 LNHDA, CDR2 SQIVND (reference sequence). The CDR3 extends over 14 amino acids. With 5 bases removed from V and 4 bases from J, the gap between germline ends came to 9 bases. CDR3 bases: TGTGCCAGTAGTGGAGCTGGTTATAATTCACCCCTCCACTTT. It codes for CASSGAGYNSPLHF.

The chain carries TRBV18 and TRBJ1-2; the match to TRBD1 covers 9 bases. Germline CDR1 KGHSH, CDR2 LQKENI. The J segment lost 4 bases and the V segment lost 3 bases, leaving 6 bases of the junction unmatched. This CDR3 comprises 15 residues. In nucleotides, the CDR3 is TGTGCCAGCTCACCGTGGACAGGGGAGGGCTATGGCTACACCTTC. It specifies CASSPWTGEGYGYTF.

The gene calls are TRBV3-1 (or the pseudogene TRBV3-2) and TRBJ2-5; D is unresolved. Germline V lookup: CDR1 LGHDT, CDR2 YNNKEL (reference sequence). Trimming cost V 0 bases and J 6 bases, with 14 bases left between them. This CDR3 has 15 amino acids. The CDR3 DNA follows: TGTGCCAGCAGCCAAGAAGTATCTAGAAGACAGACCCAGTACTTC. Encoded protein: CASSQEVSRRQTQYF.

This clone appeared a single time. This chain connects TRBV7-8 to TRBJ1-4, with D perhaps TRBD1 (5 bases). Deletions cut 5 bases from V and 4 bases from J, with 11 bases between. The CDR3 sequence is 14 residues long. The V gene's germline CDR1 is SGHVS and CDR2 FQNEAQ. In DNA, the CDR3 is TGTGCCAGCAGCCCAAGGACACGTAATGAAAAACTGTTTTTT. As protein: CASSPRTRNEKLFF.

This sequence joins TRBV9 and TRBJ2-7, with TRBD1 identical over 10 bases. The V gene end was trimmed by 4 bases and the J gene end by 2 bases; junction bases not matched to a gene: 3. Germline values: CDR1 SGDLS, CDR2 YYNGEE. The CDR3 length is 14 residues. The CDR3 DNA reads TGTGCCAGCAGCCCCGGGACAGGGGCCTACGAGCAGTACTTC. Its protein product is CASSPGTGAYEQYF.

This clone was detected only once. V usage is TRBV14 and J usage is TRBJ1-5, with D perhaps TRBD1 (6 bases). The length of the CDR3 is 14 residues. The V gene lost 3 bases and the J gene lost 7 bases, with 13 bases spanning the gap. Germline loops: CDR1 SGHDN, CDR2 FVKESK. For the CDR3, the DNA is TGTGCCAGCAGCCATTCACAGGGCGGGCAGCCCCAGCATTTT. The encoded protein is CASSHSQGGQPQHF.

This clone was recorded once. CDR3: CASSRETGLTEAFF. The CDR3 region has the DNA TGTGCCAGCAGCCGTGAGACAGGACTCACTGAAGCTTTCTTT. J is TRBJ1-1 and V is TRBV3-1 (or the pseudogene TRBV3-2); tentatively, D is TRBD1 (6 bases). This CDR3 region has 14 residues. The germline V gene encodes CDR1 LGHDT and CDR2 YNNKEL (reference sequence). Trimming removed 4 bases at V and 4 bases at J, with 13 bases between.

The rearrangement uses TRBV28 and TRBJ1-6, with 11 nucleotides matching TRBD1. The CDR3 is 20 amino acids. CDR1 MDHEN and CDR2 SYDVKM come from the germline V gene. The J segment lost 7 bases and the V segment lost 7 bases, leaving 21 bases of the junction unmatched. CDR3 in DNA: TGTGCCAGCACCGCCGGGTACTGGACAGGGGGCGAAGGTGTAAATTCACCCCTCCACTTT. Protein sequence: CASTAGYWTGGEGVNSPLHF.

This clone was detected only once. The rearrangement links TRBV4-2 to TRBJ1-1, with D perhaps TRBD1 (5 bases). The CDR3 is 16 residues long. CDR1 LGHNA and CDR2 YNFKEQ come from the germline V gene. V lost 0 bases, J lost 0 bases, and 11 bases lay in between. The DNA of the CDR3 is TGTGCCAGCAGCCAAGAGGCGCAGGGCATGAACACTGAAGCTTTCTTT. The encoded protein is CASSQEAQGMNTEAFF.

The sample holds a few counts of this clone. The V gene is TRBV7-9, the J gene TRBJ2-3, with TRBD2 matching over 12 bases. Losses at the gene ends were 5 bases for V and 5 bases for J; bases not matched to a gene: 5. CDR1 is SEHNR and CDR2 is FQNEAQ in the germline V gene (reference sequence). This CDR3 region has 15 residues. The CDR3 spells CASSTGLAGGDTQYF. In DNA form, the CDR3 reads TGTGCCAGCAGCACGGGACTAGCGGGTGGAGATACGCAGTATTTT.

The chain combines TRBV20-1 with TRBJ1-1, with no clear D. V was trimmed by 6 bases and J by 6 bases, leaving 11 bases between them. The CDR3 has 11 residues. The germline gives CDR1 DFQATT, CDR2 SNEGSKA (reference sequence). The CDR3 coding sequence is TGCAGTGCCCCCCCCGGGGCTGAAGCTTTCTTT. Amino acids: CSAPPGAEAFF.

The rearrangement links TRBV3-1 (or the pseudogene TRBV3-2) to TRBJ1-2; no definite D call. Looked up from germline, CDR1 is LGHDT and CDR2 is YNNKEL (reference sequence). Trimming pared 1 base from V and 1 base from J, leaving 7 bases between. The CDR3 runs 14 residues. The CDR3 bases are TGTGCCAGCAGCCAAGGGAGGGATAACTATGGCTACACCTTC. Amino acids: CASSQGRDNYGYTF.

This chain uses TRBV10-3 with TRBJ1-4; no firm D call. Germline loops: CDR1 ENHRY, CDR2 SYGVKD. The CDR3 runs 13 residues. CDR3 loop: CAAGETTNEKLFF. The CDR3 DNA sequence: TGTGCAGCCGGGGAGACAACTAATGAAAAACTGTTTTTT.

The chain has TRBV7-2 and TRBJ1-4; possible D gene TRBD1, 6 bases. V lost 5 bases to trimming and J lost 7 bases, with 11 bases between them. CDR3 length equals 13 residues. Germline V gene data show CDR1 as SGHTA and CDR2 as FQGNSA. Here the CDR3 reads CASSQGITEKLFF. Written as DNA, the CDR3 is TGTGCCAGCAGCCAGGGGATTACTGAAAAACTGTTTTTT.

This clone was seen a single time. CDR3 nucleotides: TGTGCCAGCAGCTTAGATGTGCGGGGTCTAGCCAAAAACATTCAGTACTTC. It specifies CASSLDVRGLAKNIQYF. The chain is built from TRBV7-6 and TRBJ2-4; D is perhaps TRBD2 (6 bases). CDR3 length equals 17 residues. Germline V gives CDR1 SGHVS, CDR2 FNYEAQ. The ends were cut back, 1 base at V and 0 bases at J, with 13 bases in the middle.

The V and J genes are TRBV19 and TRBJ1-2, with D tentatively TRBD1 (6 bases). The CDR3 has 13 residues. In germline, CDR1 is LNHDA, CDR2 SQIVND (reference sequence). Between the trimmed V and J ends, which lost 7 bases and 4 bases, there was a span of 13 bases. DNA of the CDR3: TGTGCCAGTACCCCCCAGGGGCCCTATGGCTACACCTTC. Protein sequence: CASTPQGPYGYTF.

The rearrangement uses TRBV5-8 and TRBJ1-2; TRBD1 matches at 11 bases. Germline V gene sequence: CDR1 SGHTS, CDR2 YDEGEE. The CDR3 is made up of 15 amino acids. The J segment lost 8 bases and the V segment lost 3 bases, leaving 9 bases of the junction unmatched. The CDR3, as DNA: TGTGCCAGCAGCTCCCCCGGACAGGGGGCGAGGGGCTACACCTTC. Translated: CASSSPGQGARGYTF.

The chain carries TRBV7-2 and TRBJ1-4; possible D gene TRBD1, 6 bases. Trimming removed 1 base from V and 8 bases from J, with 11 bases in between. Germline V lookup: CDR1 SGHTA, CDR2 FQGNSA. The CDR3 totals 14 residues. The CDR3 loop reads CASSLVSRGEKLFF. The CDR3 DNA follows: TGTGCCAGCAGCTTAGTATCAAGGGGGGAAAAACTGTTTTTT.

Notes on this clone: The junction departs from germline at one end; a sequencing error may be responsible. This sequence joins TRBV5-1 and TRBJ1-2, with 8 bases fitting TRBD1. The germline V gene has CDR1 SGHRS and CDR2 YFSETQ. The CDR3 spans 16 residues. CDR3 protein: CASSLGTGSFIGRPPF. In DNA form, the CDR3 reads TGCGCCAGCAGCCTCGGGACAGGCTCCTTTATCGGTCGACCTCCTTTC.

The chain uses TRBV28 and TRBJ1-2; the D is unclear. The germline CDR1 and CDR2 sequences are MDHEN and SYDVKM. The V end was cut by 7 bases, the J end by 0 bases, with 15 bases between. CDR3 size: 15 residues. CDR3 DNA: TGTGCCAGCACCAACATCAGGATGGCTAACTATGGCTACACCTTC. This sequence encodes CASTNIRMANYGYTF.

This clone was recorded once. The chain couples TRBV5-4 to TRBJ1-2; 7 nucleotides agree with TRBD1. J was trimmed by 2 bases and V by 3 bases; bases with no gene match: 4. Germline-derived CDR1 and CDR2 are SGHNT and YYREEE (reference sequence). This CDR3 has 14 residues. CDR3 residues: CASSSGQENYGYTF. The CDR3 coding sequence is TGTGCCAGCAGCTCCGGACAGGAGAACTATGGCTACACCTTC.

The rearrangement uses TRBV5-4 and TRBJ2-1, with 15 bases identical to TRBD2. The ends lost 6 bases at V and 4 bases at J; junction bases unmatched: 14. The CDR3 is made up of 19 amino acids. Germline V CDR1 and CDR2: SGHNT, YYREEE (reference sequence). For the CDR3, the DNA is TGTGCCAGCACCCAGGGGGGACTAGCGGGAGGTTCGATATACAATGAGCAGTTCTTC. Translating gives CASTQGGLAGGSIYNEQFF.

This clone was seen a single time. CDR3 amino acids: CASSSESGGYYEQYF. CDR3 in DNA: TGTGCCAGCAGCTCCGAATCAGGGGGGTACTACGAGCAGTACTTC. The rearrangement links TRBV11-3 to TRBJ2-7; possible D gene TRBD1, 7 bases. V was clipped by 4 bases and J by 3 bases, with 16 bases between them. Germline assignment: CDR1 SGHNT and CDR2 YENEEA. The CDR3 loop spans 15 amino acids.

This chain uses TRBV5-4 with TRBJ2-2; 7 bases line up with TRBD2. The junction had 4 bases not matched to a gene; V was cut back by 3 bases and J by 2 bases. Germline V gene lookup returns CDR1 SGHNT and CDR2 YYREEE (reference sequence). The CDR3 is made up of 15 amino acids. The CDR3 protein is CASSSGGLNTGELFF. Written as DNA, the CDR3 is TGTGCCAGCAGCTCGGGGGGACTAAACACCGGGGAGCTGTTTTTT.

The chain links TRBV4-2 to TRBJ1-1, with D maybe TRBD1 (5 bases). The V gene's germline CDR1 is LGHNA and CDR2 YNFKEQ. CDR3 size: 17 residues. The V end was cut by 1 base, the J end by 4 bases, with 19 bases between. In nucleotides, the CDR3 is TGTGCCAGCAGCCAAGTTGGGGCGACACGTGGTGGCACTGAAGCTTTCTTT. Amino acids: CASSQVGATRGGTEAFF.